These T cell receptor beta chains were read from a single sample in a study of T cell changes during pregnancy in multiple sclerosis. Profiled with immunoSEQ multiplex PCR; TCRdb holds only in-frame clones, not every one. Here the sample spans some 80,000 clones, roughly 91% being singletons. The specimen comprised peripheral blood, sampled in the first trimester of pregnancy. The receptor source for this set is a female donor with multiple sclerosis, enrolled in a pregnancy study. Both conserved end residues are part of each CDR3. D genes are given only for firm matches. The listing skips clone size in some rows; elsewhere it reads once, few, many or a size class.

CDR3 length: 15
V gene: TRBV6-5
clone size: NA
J gene: TRBJ2-1
D gene: NA
CDR3 protein: CASSYRLGNYNEQFF
CDR3 DNA: TGTGCCAGCAGTTACCGGCTAGGCAACTACAATGAGCAGTTCTTC

CDR3 length: 16
V gene: TRBV18
clone size: NA
J gene: TRBJ1-5
D gene: TRBD1
CDR3 protein: CASSLFRDRANQPQHF
CDR3 DNA: TGTGCCAGCTCTCTATTCCGGGACAGGGCCAATCAGCCCCAGCATTTT

CDR3 length: 17
V gene: TRBV5-4
clone size: once
J gene: TRBJ1-1
D gene: NA
CDR3 protein: CASSLIVGARGNTEAFF
CDR3 DNA: TGTGCCAGCAGCTTGATCGTCGGCGCCCGCGGGAACACTGAAGCTTTCTTT

CDR3 length: 15
V gene: TRBV6-1
clone size: NA
J gene: TRBJ2-5
D gene: TRBD1
CDR3 protein: CASSRPWTGRETQYF
CDR3 DNA: TGTGCCAGCTCCAGACCGTGGACAGGTCGGGAGACCCAGTACTTC

CDR3 length: 15
V gene: TRBV30
clone size: NA
J gene: TRBJ2-1
D gene: TRBD1
CDR3 protein: CAWRRTGGGYNEQFF
CDR3 DNA: TGTGCCTGGAGGAGGACAGGGGGCGGCTACAATGAGCAGTTCTTC

CDR3 length: 19
V gene: TRBV19
clone size: NA
J gene: TRBJ1-5
D gene: NA
CDR3 protein: CASSPGGAGIGISNQPQHF
CDR3 DNA: TGTGCCAGTAGTCCGGGGGGCGCAGGGATTGGGATAAGCAATCAGCCCCAGCATTTT

CDR3 length: 13
V gene: TRBV5-1
clone size: NA
J gene: TRBJ2-7
D gene: NA
CDR3 protein: CASSRDGAYEQYF
CDR3 DNA: TGCGCCAGCAGTCGTGACGGGGCCTACGAGCAGTACTTC

CDR3 length: 16
V gene: TRBV4-1
clone size: NA
J gene: TRBJ2-1
D gene: TRBD1
CDR3 protein: CASSHVAGQGNNEQFF
CDR3 DNA: TGCGCCAGCAGCCACGTCGCCGGACAGGGGAACAATGAGCAGTTCTTC

CDR3 length: 15
V gene: TRBV5-1
clone size: NA
J gene: TRBJ2-5
D gene: NA
CDR3 protein: CASSLDPGKVKTQYF
CDR3 DNA: TGCGCCAGCAGCTTGGATCCAGGGAAGGTAAAGACCCAGTACTTC

CDR3 length: 17
V gene: TRBV5-1
clone size: NA
J gene: TRBJ2-2
D gene: TRBD2
CDR3 protein: CASSPSRTSQGTGELFF
CDR3 DNA: TGCGCCAGCAGCCCCAGCAGGACTAGCCAGGGAACCGGGGAGCTGTTTTTT

CDR3 length: 12
V gene: TRBV19
clone size: NA
J gene: TRBJ2-1
D gene: NA
CDR3 protein: CASIGGRGEQFF
CDR3 DNA: TGTGCCAGTATCGGAGGCCGGGGTGAGCAGTTCTTC

CDR3 length: 15
V gene: TRBV5-4
clone size: NA
J gene: TRBJ2-1
D gene: TRBD2
CDR3 protein: CASFSGSRSYNEQFF
CDR3 DNA: TGTGCCAGCTTCAGCGGGAGTAGGTCCTACAATGAGCAGTTCTTC

CDR3 length: 15
V gene: TRBV2
clone size: NA
J gene: TRBJ2-1
D gene: TRBD2
CDR3 protein: CATKPGTTGDNEQFF
CDR3 DNA: TGTGCCACGAAGCCCGGGACTACCGGTGACAATGAGCAGTTCTTC

CDR3 length: 14
V gene: TRBV18
clone size: NA
J gene: TRBJ1-1
D gene: NA
CDR3 protein: CASSPSGSDTEAFF
CDR3 DNA: TGTGCCAGCTCACCATCAGGGTCGGACACTGAAGCTTTCTTT

CDR3 length: 16
V gene: TRBV2
clone size: once
J gene: TRBJ2-2
D gene: NA
CDR3 protein: CASSETGAANTGELFF
CDR3 DNA: TGTGCCAGCAGCGAAACTGGGGCAGCTAACACCGGGGAGCTGTTTTTT

CDR3 length: 11
V gene: TRBV21-1
clone size: NA
J gene: TRBJ2-2
D gene: NA
CDR3 protein: CATYLTGELFF
CDR3 DNA: TGTGCCACCTACCTAACCGGGGAGCTGTTTTTT

CDR3 length: 17
V gene: TRBV7-3
clone size: NA
J gene: TRBJ1-1
D gene: NA
CDR3 protein: CASSLNSLVGRDTEAFF
CDR3 DNA: TGTGCCAGCAGCTTAAACTCCTTGGTGGGCAGGGACACTGAAGCTTTCTTT

CDR3 length: 12
V gene: TRBV9
clone size: NA
J gene: TRBJ2-2
D gene: TRBD2
CDR3 protein: CASSVGPGGLFF
CDR3 DNA: TGTGCCAGCAGCGTAGGCCCGGGGGGGCTGTTTTTT

CDR3 length: 14
V gene: TRBV19
clone size: once
J gene: TRBJ2-2
D gene: NA
CDR3 protein: CASSWLENTGELFF
CDR3 DNA: TGTGCCAGTAGTTGGCTAGAGAACACCGGGGAGCTGTTTTTT

CDR3 length: 14
V gene: TRBV25-1
clone size: NA
J gene: TRBJ2-7
D gene: TRBD2
CDR3 protein: CASSMGGRAYEQYF
CDR3 DNA: TGTGCCAGCAGTATGGGCGGGAGGGCCTACGAGCAGTACTTC

CDR3 length: 14
V gene: TRBV27
clone size: once
J gene: TRBJ2-7
D gene: TRBD1
CDR3 protein: CASSFSRQGNEQYF
CDR3 DNA: TGTGCCAGCAGTTTCTCGAGACAGGGGAACGAGCAGTACTTC

CDR3 length: 14
V gene: TRBV30
clone size: NA
J gene: TRBJ1-1
D gene: TRBD1
CDR3 protein: CAWSVLQGSTEAFF
CDR3 DNA: TGTGCCTGGAGTGTTTTACAGGGGAGCACTGAAGCTTTCTTT

CDR3 length: 17
V gene: TRBV5-4
clone size: NA
J gene: TRBJ1-1
D gene: TRBD1
CDR3 protein: CASSRGDRGSGNTEAFF
CDR3 DNA: TGTGCCAGCAGCCGGGGGGACAGGGGTAGTGGGAACACTGAAGCTTTCTTT

CDR3 length: 16
V gene: TRBV9
clone size: NA
J gene: TRBJ2-7
D gene: TRBD1
CDR3 protein: CASSAGGDLASYEQYF
CDR3 DNA: TGTGCCAGCAGCGCAGGGGGCGACCTGGCATCCTACGAGCAGTACTTC

CDR3 length: 13
V gene: TRBV7-9
clone size: NA
J gene: TRBJ2-7
D gene: TRBD1
CDR3 protein: CASSPSGGNEQYF
CDR3 DNA: TGTGCCAGCAGCCCCTCAGGGGGTAACGAGCAGTACTTC

CDR3 length: 15
V gene: TRBV7-8
clone size: NA
J gene: TRBJ2-1
D gene: TRBD1
CDR3 protein: CASSSRRTGIGEQFF
CDR3 DNA: TGTGCCAGCAGCTCCCGTAGGACAGGGATTGGTGAGCAGTTCTTC

CDR3 length: 13
V gene: TRBV19
clone size: NA
J gene: TRBJ1-5
D gene: TRBD1
CDR3 protein: CASAQGVYQPQHF
CDR3 DNA: TGTGCCAGTGCACAGGGGGTATATCAGCCCCAGCATTTT

CDR3 length: 14
V gene: TRBV28
clone size: NA
J gene: TRBJ2-7
D gene: NA
CDR3 protein: CASSLGGLSYEQYF
CDR3 DNA: TGTGCCAGCAGTTTAGGCGGGCTCTCCTACGAGCAGTACTTC

CDR3 length: 15
V gene: TRBV29-1
clone size: NA
J gene: TRBJ2-5
D gene: NA
CDR3 protein: CSVAGGFREMETQYF
CDR3 DNA: TGCAGCGTTGCAGGGGGGTTTCGGGAGATGGAGACCCAGTACTTC

CDR3 length: 15
V gene: TRBV2
clone size: NA
J gene: TRBJ1-3
D gene: NA
CDR3 protein: CASSGSGKAGNTIYF
CDR3 DNA: TGTGCCAGCAGTGGGTCAGGGAAGGCTGGAAACACCATATATTTT

CDR3 length: 14
V gene: TRBV6-6
clone size: NA
J gene: TRBJ2-7
D gene: TRBD2
CDR3 protein: CASSARWGGYEQYF
CDR3 DNA: TGTGCCAGCAGCGCCAGATGGGGGGGCTACGAGCAGTACTTC

CDR3 length: 10
V gene: TRBV28
clone size: NA
J gene: TRBJ2-3
D gene: NA
CDR3 protein: CASNGDTQYF
CDR3 DNA: TGTGCCAGCAACGGGGATACGCAGTATTTT

CDR3 length: 16
V gene: TRBV6-5
clone size: NA
J gene: TRBJ2-1
D gene: NA
CDR3 protein: CASSYSKGGSYNEQFF
CDR3 DNA: TGTGCCAGCAGTTACTCTAAAGGGGGCTCCTACAATGAGCAGTTCTTC

CDR3 length: 16
V gene: TRBV5-8
clone size: NA
J gene: TRBJ2-5
D gene: TRBD2
CDR3 protein: CASSPWTSGYQETQYF
CDR3 DNA: TGTGCCAGCAGCCCATGGACTAGCGGGTACCAAGAGACCCAGTACTTC

CDR3 length: 15
V gene: TRBV27
clone size: NA
J gene: TRBJ2-7
D gene: NA
CDR3 protein: CASNPVGSSSYEQYF
CDR3 DNA: TGTGCCAGCAATCCAGTCGGGAGTAGCTCCTACGAGCAGTACTTC

CDR3 length: 15
V gene: TRBV18
clone size: NA
J gene: TRBJ1-3
D gene: TRBD1
CDR3 protein: CASSPGQYSGNTIYF
CDR3 DNA: TGTGCCAGCTCTCCGGGACAGTACTCTGGAAACACCATATATTTT

CDR3 length: 15
V gene: TRBV28
clone size: NA
J gene: TRBJ1-5
D gene: TRBD1
CDR3 protein: CASSPRTGFNQPQHF
CDR3 DNA: TGTGCCAGCAGTCCAAGGACAGGGTTCAATCAGCCCCAGCATTTT

CDR3 length: 16
V gene: TRBV28
clone size: NA
J gene: TRBJ1-1
D gene: NA
CDR3 protein: CASRRTGLSMNTEAFF
CDR3 DNA: TGTGCCAGCAGAAGAACAGGGTTGTCAATGAACACTGAAGCTTTCTTT

CDR3 length: 13
V gene: TRBV27
clone size: NA
J gene: TRBJ2-3
D gene: NA
CDR3 protein: CASSFWGPDTQYF
CDR3 DNA: TGTGCCAGCAGTTTTTGGGGCCCAGATACGCAGTATTTT